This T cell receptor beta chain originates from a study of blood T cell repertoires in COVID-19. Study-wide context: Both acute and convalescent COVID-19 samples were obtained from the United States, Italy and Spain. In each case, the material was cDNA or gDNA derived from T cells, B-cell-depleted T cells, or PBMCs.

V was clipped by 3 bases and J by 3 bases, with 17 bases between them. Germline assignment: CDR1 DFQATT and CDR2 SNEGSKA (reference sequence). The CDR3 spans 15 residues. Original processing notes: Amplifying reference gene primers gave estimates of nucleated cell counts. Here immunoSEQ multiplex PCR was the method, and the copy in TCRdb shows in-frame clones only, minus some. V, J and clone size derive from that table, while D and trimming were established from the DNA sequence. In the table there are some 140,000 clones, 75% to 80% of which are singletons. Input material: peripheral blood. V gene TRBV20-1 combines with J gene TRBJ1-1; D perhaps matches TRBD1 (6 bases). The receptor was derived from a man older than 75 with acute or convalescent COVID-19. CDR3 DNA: TGCAGTGCTAGTGAGGGCGGGGGCGCGTACACTGAAGCTTTCTTT. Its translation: CSASEGGGAYTEAFF.